A single T cell receptor beta chain is shown here with its context. Its antigen is unidentified. The data originate from a study of T cell responses to AZD1222 COVID-19 vaccine. Trimming cost V 0 bases and J 3 bases; bases outside gene matches: 5. The germline gives CDR1 KGHSH, CDR2 LQKENI. The CDR3 is made up of 16 amino acids. Only in-frame clones appear in the TCRdb table, and some are missing; sequencing was by immunoSEQ multiplex PCR. Among tens of thousands of clones listed, 81% were seen once. Study conclusions and caveats: Per reports, nearly half of all spike-specific TCRs target regions that are unmutated in variants. Only five to seven individuals given AZD1222 were seropositive at baseline.

The source is an adult who received the AZD1222 COVID-19 vaccine. The chain carries TRBV18 and TRBJ1-5; 7 positions match TRBD1. The material was peripheral blood, obtained 28 days after the second AZD1222 dose. CDR3 nucleotides: TGTGCCAGCTCACCACCTTCGGGACAGACCAATCAGCCCCAGCATTTT. Amino acids: CASSPPSGQTNQPQHF.